The 30 T cell receptor beta chains below all came from one sample that was sequenced in a study of T cell responses to AZD1222 COVID-19 vaccine. Only in-frame clones appear in the TCRdb table, and some are missing; sequencing was by immunoSEQ multiplex PCR. The table includes some 96,000 clones, about 87% detected once. This specimen consisted of peripheral blood, obtained on day 0 of AZD1222 vaccination. These receptor sequences come from an adult in good health.

The chain uses TRBV11-1 and TRBJ1-1, with D possibly being TRBD1 (5 bases). The CDR3 totals 13 residues. V dropped 6 bases and J dropped 3 bases, with 11 bases sitting between them. CDR1 and CDR2 (germline): SGHAT, FQDESV (reference sequence). DNA of the CDR3: TGTGCCAGCAGTTTTGGGACTGACACTGAAGCTTTCTTT. Its protein is CASSFGTDTEAFF.

This clone rates as medium-sized. The chain combines TRBV7-8 with TRBJ2-7, with D tentatively TRBD1 (6 bases). V lost 4 bases and J lost 4, with 8 bases in between. Per germline, CDR1 SGHVS and CDR2 FQNEAQ. The CDR3 has 12 amino acids. DNA of the CDR3: TGTGCCAGCAGCTCCACAGGGTACGAGCAGTACTTC. Translating it yields CASSSTGYEQYF.

The chain couples TRBV6-5 to TRBJ1-2, with D uncertain. V dropped 6 bases and J dropped 0 bases, with 8 bases sitting between them. The CDR3 covers 13 residues. CDR1 MNHEY and CDR2 SVGAGI come from the germline V gene. CDR3 sequence reads: CASSLTSNYGYTF. The CDR3 nucleotides read TGTGCCAGCAGCCTTACCTCTAACTATGGCTACACCTTC.

This sequence joins TRBV11-3 and TRBJ1-1; TRBD1 matches 8 bases. Germline CDR1 reads SGHNT; CDR2 reads YENEEA. This CDR3 is built from 12 residues. J lost 4 bases, V lost 8 bases, and 3 bases had no gene match. CDR3 in amino acids: CASRQGFTEAFF. For the CDR3, the DNA is TGTGCCAGCCGACAGGGGTTCACTGAAGCTTTCTTT. Full variable domain (outside the CDR3, taken from reference TRBV11-3 and TRBJ1-1): EAGVVQSPRYKIIEKKQPVAFWCNPISGHNTLYWYLQNLGQGPELLIRYENEEAVDDSQLPKDRFSAERLKGVDSTLKIQPAELGDSAVYLCASRQGFTEAFFGQGTRLTVV.

The gene calls are TRBV7-9 and TRBJ2-2; D remains ambiguous. The CDR3 is made up of 13 amino acids. CDR1 and CDR2 (germline): SEHNR, FQNEAQ (reference sequence). V shed 1 base and J shed 6 bases, with 6 bases lying between them. This CDR3 is CASSLEGSGELFF. The CDR3 nucleotides read TGTGCCAGCAGCTTAGAAGGGTCCGGGGAGCTGTTTTTT.

The chain links TRBV23-1 to TRBJ2-7; 7 bases agree with TRBD1. TRBV23-1 qualifies as an ORF whose function is uncertain. The CDR3 spans 16 residues. Losses at the gene ends were 5 bases for V and 2 bases for J; bases not matched to a gene: 12. The CDR3 sequence is CASSIMGQPVPYEQYF. DNA of the CDR3: TGCGCCAGCAGTATTATGGGACAGCCGGTCCCCTACGAGCAGTACTTC.

This clone was counted a few times. The chain has TRBV5-6 and TRBJ1-1, with no clear D. The CDR3 consists of 16 residues. Germline CDR1 and CDR2: SGHDT and YYEEEE. V dropped 2 bases and J dropped 0 bases, with 14 bases sitting between them. The CDR3 sequence is CASSFVRYSVNTEAFF. The CDR3 DNA reads as TGTGCCAGCAGCTTTGTCAGATACTCGGTGAACACTGAAGCTTTCTTT.

V usage is TRBV15 and J usage is TRBJ2-7; unclear D gene. CDR3 length: 15 amino acids. The V gene lost 5 bases and the J gene lost 2 bases, with 16 bases spanning the gap. Germline CDR1 is LNHNV and CDR2 is YYDKDF (reference sequence). The CDR3 reads CATSPPDGRPYEQYF. CDR3 sequence (DNA): TGTGCCACCAGCCCACCCGACGGAAGGCCCTACGAGCAGTACTTC.

This chain joins TRBV15 and TRBJ2-5, with TRBD2 matching over 8 bases. The CDR3 length is 14 residues. The V segment lost 2 bases and the J segment 3 bases; nucleotides outside the gene matches: 2. Looked up from germline, CDR1 is LNHNV and CDR2 is YYDKDF (reference sequence). CDR3 in amino acids: CATSRPAGEETQYF. The CDR3 DNA sequence: TGTGCCACCAGCAGACCAGCGGGGGAAGAGACCCAGTACTTC.

V gene TRBV7-9 combines with J gene TRBJ1-3; D call uncertain. Germline lookup yields CDR1 SEHNR and CDR2 FQNEAQ (reference sequence). This CDR3 is built from 18 residues. V gave up 2 bases and J gave up 3 bases, with 20 bases separating them. The CDR3 protein is CASSLLTSFQLHGNTIYF. In DNA, the CDR3 is TGTGCCAGCAGCTTACTTACGAGTTTTCAACTACATGGAAACACCATATATTTT. The complete variable domain, with remaining parts taken from reference TRBV7-9 and TRBJ1-3, reads DTGVSQNPRHKITKRGQNVTFRCDPISEHNRLYWYRQTLGQGPEFLTYFQNEAQLEKSRLLSDRFSAERPKGSFSTLEIQRTEQGDSAMYLCASSLLTSFQLHGNTIYFGEGSWLTVV.

The V call is TRBV11-3, the J call TRBJ2-1; TRBD1 is a possible D gene (5 bases). V was cut by 5 bases and J by 7 bases, with 12 bases left in between. The CDR3 covers 13 residues. Germline V gives CDR1 SGHNT, CDR2 YENEEA. The CDR3 DNA follows: TGTGCCAGCAGCCGGCAGGGCAGTAATGAGCAGTTCTTC. Translation: CASSRQGSNEQFF.

The J gene is TRBJ2-6, the V gene TRBV29-1, with 7 bases matching TRBD1. Germline CDR1 SQVTM, CDR2 ANQGSEA. Trimming took 2 bases from V and 6 from J; bases not matched to a gene: 4. The CDR3 spans 14 residues. The CDR3 loop reads CSVETGALANVLTF. CDR3 in DNA: TGCAGCGTTGAAACAGGGGCGTTGGCCAACGTCCTGACTTTC.

The genes are TRBV6-2 or TRBV6-3 and TRBJ1-5; D is unclear. Per the germline V gene, CDR1 is MNHEY and CDR2 is SVGEGT. V gave up 1 base and J gave up 4 bases, with 11 bases separating them. The CDR3 spans 15 residues. This chain's CDR3 is CASSYWQVRNQPQHF. The DNA of the CDR3 is TGTGCCAGCAGTTACTGGCAGGTCCGTAATCAGCCCCAGCATTTT.

Points on this clone: Other DNA sequences in this specimen translate into the identical CDR3. The CDR3 here is CASSESGNYGYTF. CDR3 bases: TGTGCCAGCAGTGAAAGTGGCAACTATGGCTACACCTTC. The J gene is TRBJ1-2, the V gene TRBV6-1; D not resolved. The V end lost 2 bases, the J end lost 2 bases, and 6 bases lay between the germline ends. This CDR3 contains 13 residues. Looked up from germline, CDR1 is MNHNS and CDR2 is SASEGT.

This chain uses TRBV6-4 with TRBJ2-7, with TRBD2 matching 9 bases. The CDR3 length is 14 residues. The germline gives CDR1 MRHNA, CDR2 SNTAGT. V lost 8 bases, J lost 3 bases, and 8 bases stayed unmatched. As DNA, the CDR3 is TGTGCCAGCTCCCCGTCTAGCGGGGTCTACGAGCAGTACTTC. Its protein product is CASSPSSGVYEQYF.

This clone was detected only once. The chain combines TRBV9 with TRBJ2-1; TRBD2 matches at 10 bases. Looked up from germline, CDR1 is SGDLS and CDR2 is YYNGEE. CDR3 length equals 15 residues. Trimming cost V 2 bases and J 6 bases; bases outside gene matches: 5. The CDR3 here is CASSVSGTSVNEQFF. DNA of the CDR3: TGTGCCAGCAGCGTTTCCGGGACTAGCGTCAATGAGCAGTTCTTC.

This clone was observed a few times. V is TRBV5-4 and J is TRBJ2-7; 9 positions agree with TRBD2. V dropped 1 base and J dropped 3; count of bases not matched to a gene: 5. Germline-derived CDR1 and CDR2 are SGHNT and YYREEE (reference sequence). The CDR3 is 15 amino acids. The CDR3 region is CASSLKAGGSYEQYF. Written as DNA, the CDR3 is TGTGCCAGCAGCTTGAAGGCGGGAGGGAGCTACGAGCAGTACTTC.

Only a few counts were recorded for this clone. The chain combines TRBV11-2 with TRBJ2-7; tentative D call: TRBD2 (5 bases). CDR3 length: 13 residues. Germline CDR1 SGHAT, CDR2 FQNNGV. The ends were cut back, 3 bases at V and 6 bases at J, with 12 bases in the middle. CDR3 sequence: CASSLSLGGEQYF. DNA for the CDR3: TGTGCCAGCAGCTTGTCGCTAGGAGGCGAGCAGTACTTC.

This sequence joins TRBV4-3 and TRBJ1-2, with a weak D call TRBD1 (5 bases). The CDR3 is made up of 15 amino acids. With 0 bases removed from V and 6 bases from J, the gap between germline ends came to 14 bases. Germline CDR1 and CDR2: LGHNA and YSLEER. This CDR3 reads CASSQDWVRADGYTF. The CDR3, as DNA: TGCGCCAGCAGCCAAGATTGGGTCAGGGCGGATGGCTACACCTTC.

This rearrangement joins TRBV2 to TRBJ2-7, with unresolved D. The V end lost 6 bases, the J end lost 1 base, and 10 bases lay between the germline ends. This CDR3 spans 13 amino acids. The V gene's germline CDR1 is SNHLY and CDR2 FYNNEI. CDR3 DNA: TGTGCCAGCAGGAAGACCGGTTCCTACGAGCAGTACTTC. It translates to CASRKTGSYEQYF.

This clone was counted once. The V gene is TRBV27, the J gene TRBJ1-1, with D possibly TRBD1 on 5 matching bases. The CDR3 contains 14 residues. Trimming took 5 bases from V and 1 from J, leaving 11 bases between them. Looked up from germline, CDR1 is MNHEY and CDR2 is SMNVEV (reference sequence). The CDR3 DNA reads TGTGCCAGCAGTCCCCCGGGGGAGAACACTGAAGCTTTCTTT. It codes for CASSPPGENTEAFF.

The chain employs TRBV5-1 and TRBJ2-7; D is possibly TRBD2 (6 bases). The CDR3 loop spans 15 amino acids. The germline gives CDR1 SGHRS, CDR2 YFSETQ. Trimming took 2 bases from V and 3 from J, leaving 15 bases between them. The DNA of the CDR3 is TGCGCCAGCAGCTTTTCGGGGGACCTCGGCTACGAGCAGTACTTC. Protein sequence: CASSFSGDLGYEQYF.

J is TRBJ2-7 and V is TRBV10-3; 7 bases line up with TRBD1. CDR3 length equals 14 residues. Germline V gene sequence: CDR1 ENHRY, CDR2 SYGVKD. V lost 10 bases and J lost 0; bases outside the gene matches: 9. The CDR3 loop is CATLSGQSSYEQYF. Written as DNA, the CDR3 is TGTGCCACTCTATCGGGACAGAGCTCCTACGAGCAGTACTTC.

This clone was detected only once. J is TRBJ1-1 and V is TRBV9, with D perhaps matching TRBD1 (5 bases). From germline, CDR1 is SGDLS and CDR2 YYNGEE. Trimming left V 3 bases short and J 4 bases short, with 13 bases between. The CDR3 totals 14 residues. CDR3 sequence (DNA): TGTGCCAGCAGCGCCCAGGGAGGAGGCACTGAAGCTTTCTTT. Translating it yields CASSAQGGGTEAFF.

The CDR3 sequence: CASSSRTVTEAFF. As DNA, the CDR3 is TGTGCCAGCAGTTCCAGGACAGTTACTGAAGCTTTCTTT. This chain connects TRBV6-5 to TRBJ1-1; D might be TRBD1 (6 bases). CDR3 length equals 13 residues. V lost 4 bases, J lost 5 bases, and 11 bases lay in between. Germline lookup yields CDR1 MNHEY and CDR2 SVGAGI.

J is TRBJ2-1 and V is TRBV11-3, with D uncertain. The germline CDR1 and CDR2 sequences are SGHNT and YENEEA. Trimming removed 5 bases at V and 10 bases at J, with 9 bases between. This CDR3 spans 11 amino acids. For the CDR3, the DNA is TGTGCCAGCAGCCCCGGAGTCGAGCAGTTCTTC. The encoded protein is CASSPGVEQFF.

The V gene is TRBV19, the J gene TRBJ1-2, with a tentative D call TRBD1 (5 bases). CDR1 is LNHDA, CDR2 SQIVND, per germline (reference sequence). This CDR3 is built from 15 residues. V lost 3 bases and J 8 bases, leaving 19 bases between the germline ends. CDR3 bases: TGTGCCAGTAGTATCCCCGGGGACGCCCGCCGGGGCTACACCTTC. This sequence encodes CASSIPGDARRGYTF.

The V and J genes are TRBV27 and TRBJ2-7; D unresolved. The V gene lost 0 bases and the J gene lost 6 bases, with 15 bases spanning the gap. Per germline, CDR1 MNHEY and CDR2 SMNVEV (reference sequence). The CDR3 consists of 15 residues. The CDR3, as DNA: TGTGCCAGCAGTTTATCGGCCGCTGAATCGCGCGAGCAGTACTTC. Its protein is CASSLSAAESREQYF.

This chain links TRBV3-1 (or the pseudogene TRBV3-2) with TRBJ1-1; maybe TRBD1 (5 bases). The CDR3 consists of 15 residues. Deletions cut 4 bases from V and 5 bases from J, with 17 bases between. Germline V gene data show CDR1 as LGHDT and CDR2 as YNNKEL (reference sequence). The CDR3 protein is CASSPHNGDGTEAFF. CDR3 nucleotides: TGTGCCAGCAGCCCTCATAACGGGGACGGGACTGAAGCTTTCTTT.

This chain connects TRBV7-9 to TRBJ1-2; tentative D call: TRBD1 (5 bases). Germline V gene sequence: CDR1 SEHNR, CDR2 FQNEAQ (reference sequence). V dropped 6 bases and J dropped 4 bases, with 21 bases sitting between them. This CDR3 region has 16 residues. The CDR3 DNA reads TGTGCCAGCAGGGTTTTAGGGACGCCCGAGGTCTATGGCTACACCTTC. It is translated as CASRVLGTPEVYGYTF.